Sequencing of this T cell receptor (beta chain) was carried out in a study of T cells in Graves' hyperthyroidism and ophthalmopathy. Study-wide points: Most thyroid clonotypes expanded above 0.001 appeared in blood too.

This clonotype was seen repeatedly, ten times or more. Its antigen is not known. CDR1 is GTSNPN, CDR2 SVGIG, per germline (reference sequence). Between the trimmed V and J ends, which lost 4 bases and 4 bases, there was a span of 8 bases. This CDR3 has 12 residues. The source material, RNA transcripts, was used to amplify TCR beta CDR3 regions. HTBI primers were the set used in a first-round RT-PCR of the TCR CDR3. TCRdb recomputed calls from the multiplex PCR reads with MiXCR, one row per CDR3 protein. The sample lists a few hundred thousand distinct CDR3 sequences; 15% to 18% were seen once. The material sequenced was blood. V is TRBV30 and J is TRBJ2-1; weak D call: TRBD2 (5 bases). This TCR came from a young woman with Graves' hyperthyroidism that later progressed to Graves' ophthalmopathy. CDR3 loop: CAWIARYNEQFF. CDR3 bases: TGTGCCTGGATAGCGCGGTACAATGAGCAGTTCTTC.